The source of this TCR beta chain is a study of cytomegalovirus exposure and HLA in healthy donors. Separate from the approximately 720-subject first cohort was the approximately 120-subject validation cohort, to which the donors belonged. The CDR3 is 15 amino acids. CDR1 is ENHRY and CDR2 is SYGVKD in the germline V gene. With 0 bases removed from V and 8 bases from J, the gap between germline ends came to 14 bases. Method: immunoSEQ multiplex PCR; TCRdb's copy keeps in-frame clones and lacks some. The sample contains around 170,000 clones, 85% of which appear only once. The genes are TRBV10-3 and TRBJ1-5; D possibly corresponds to TRBD1 (5 bases). The clonotype originates from a man aged 18 to 30 in good health and CMV-seropositive. The sequencing input was PBMCs. CDR3: CAISESRGISEPQHF. CDR3 DNA: TGTGCCATCAGTGAGTCGCGGGGGATTTCGGAGCCCCAGCATTTT.